The rows below give T cell receptor beta chains drawn from one sample of a study of T cell responses to AZD1222 COVID-19 vaccine. Clones were sequenced by immunoSEQ multiplex PCR, and TCRdb holds only the in-frame ones, with some missing. The table has over 95,000 clones, approximately 91% seen once. The specimen was peripheral blood, collected 28 days after the second AZD1222 dose. All receptors come from an adult who received the AZD1222 COVID-19 vaccine. The CDR3 runs from the conserved cysteine through the conserved F or W. A D gene is named only where the DNA matches it firmly. Clone size is shown for a subset of rows, as once, few, many or a class of expanded clone.

d_call | clone_size | j_call | v_call | cdr3_nt | cdr3_aa
NA | NA | TRBJ1-1 | TRBV24-1 | TGTGCCACCAGACTTCGAGAAGACACGGGAGCTTTCTTT | CATRLREDTGAFF
TRBD1 | few | TRBJ1-1 | TRBV19 | TGTGCCAGTAGACTACAGGGGGCGACTGAAGCTTTCTTT | CASRLQGATEAFF
TRBD2 | NA | TRBJ2-6 | TRBV27 | TGTGCCAGCAGTTTACTCGGGGGGTTCGGGGCCAACGTCCTGACTTTC | CASSLLGGFGANVLTF
NA | NA | TRBJ2-2 | TRBV7-2 | TGTGCCAGCAGCTTCGGGACCCCTCTAACCGGGGAGCTGTTTTTT | CASSFGTPLTGELFF
NA | few | TRBJ1-5 | TRBV3-1/TRBV3-2 | TGTGCCAGCAGCCAGATGACGAATCAGCCCCAGCATTTT | CASSQMTNQPQHF
TRBD2 | NA | TRBJ2-2 | TRBV7-9 | TGTGCCAGCAGCTTAGGCGGACTAGCGGGAGTCCCCGGGGAGCTGTTTTTT | CASSLGGLAGVPGELFF
NA | NA | TRBJ2-5 | TRBV18 | TGTGCCAGCTCACCCCCGCAGCCCCTCCAAGAGACCCAGTACTTC | CASSPPQPLQETQYF
TRBD2 | NA | TRBJ2-1 | TRBV24-1 | TGTGCCACCAGCGCGGGAGGTACCAACAATGAGCAGTTCTTC | CATSAGGTNNEQFF
NA | few | TRBJ1-5 | TRBV4-1 | TGCGCCAGCAGCCAGTTGCCCGGCAATCAGCCCCAGCATTTT | CASSQLPGNQPQHF
TRBD2 | NA | TRBJ2-5 | TRBV9 | TGTGCCAGCAGCCTGGGGACTAAACAAGAGACCCAGTACTTC | CASSLGTKQETQYF
TRBD2 | once | TRBJ2-1 | TRBV9 | TGTGCCAGCAGCGTGACTAGCGGGAGTCCCAATGAGCAGTTCTTC | CASSVTSGSPNEQFF
NA | once | TRBJ1-5 | TRBV19 | TGTGCCAGTAGTGGCAGGGGCAATCAGCCCCAGCATTTT | CASSGRGNQPQHF
TRBD1 | NA | TRBJ1-1 | TRBV7-9 | TGTGCCAGCAGCTCCTCGACAGGGATCGCTGAAGCTTTCTTT | CASSSSTGIAEAFF
TRBD1 | NA | TRBJ1-3 | TRBV28 | TGTGCCAGCAGATTCGCTGGAAACGACAGGGCTGGAAACACCATATATTTT | CASRFAGNDRAGNTIYF
TRBD2 | NA | TRBJ2-1 | TRBV19 | TGTGCCACCTCACCGGGACTAGCTTACAATGAGCAGTTCTTC | CATSPGLAYNEQFF
NA | NA | TRBJ2-5 | TRBV2 | TGTGCCAGCTCTCTGGGAGGTCGGGAGACCCAGTACTTC | CASSLGGRETQYF
NA | few | TRBJ2-2 | TRBV5-4 | TGTGCCAGCAGCCCGCCTGGAGCGGCGAACACCGGGGAGCTGTTTTTT | CASSPPGAANTGELFF
NA | once | TRBJ1-6 | TRBV28 | TGTGCCAGCGCCGGGGGGAACTCCTATAATTCACCCCTCCACTTT | CASAGGNSYNSPLHF
NA | NA | TRBJ2-7 | TRBV28 | TGTGCCAGCAGCCCCCCAGTCTCCTACGAGCAGTACTTC | CASSPPVSYEQYF
NA | NA | TRBJ1-4 | TRBV27 | TGTGCCAGCAGTTCCTCCGGGGCCGGGGAAAAACTGTTTTTT | CASSSSGAGEKLFF
NA | NA | TRBJ2-5 | TRBV7-2 | TGTGCCAGCAGCGGCAGGGAGAGAGAGACCCAGTACTTC | CASSGRERETQYF
NA | NA | TRBJ2-7 | TRBV7-9 | TGTGCCAGCAGCCCCGCGGGTAGCAGCTCCTACGAGCAGTACTTC | CASSPAGSSSYEQYF
NA | NA | TRBJ1-1 | TRBV28 | TGTGCCAGCAGGGAACAGATGAACACTGAAGCTTTCTTT | CASREQMNTEAFF
NA | NA | TRBJ1-5 | TRBV18 | TGTGCCAGCTCACCTCGTTCGACGGCTAGCAATCAGCCCCAGCATTTT | CASSPRSTASNQPQHF
TRBD1 | NA | TRBJ1-2 | TRBV28 | TGTGCCAGCAGTGGGACAGGGGGCGATTTTAACTATGGCTACACCTTC | CASSGTGGDFNYGYTF
NA | once | TRBJ2-7 | TRBV24-1 | TGTGCCACCAGTGATTCGTGGGACGGACCCTACGAGCAGTACTTC | CATSDSWDGPYEQYF
TRBD1 | once | TRBJ1-1 | TRBV2 | TGTGCCAGCAGTGTCCAACCGGGACAGGTGATTGAAGCTTTCTTT | CASSVQPGQVIEAFF
NA | once | TRBJ2-7 | TRBV27 | TGTGCCAGCAGTTTATCAGAGGGGTACGAGCAGTACTTC | CASSLSEGYEQYF